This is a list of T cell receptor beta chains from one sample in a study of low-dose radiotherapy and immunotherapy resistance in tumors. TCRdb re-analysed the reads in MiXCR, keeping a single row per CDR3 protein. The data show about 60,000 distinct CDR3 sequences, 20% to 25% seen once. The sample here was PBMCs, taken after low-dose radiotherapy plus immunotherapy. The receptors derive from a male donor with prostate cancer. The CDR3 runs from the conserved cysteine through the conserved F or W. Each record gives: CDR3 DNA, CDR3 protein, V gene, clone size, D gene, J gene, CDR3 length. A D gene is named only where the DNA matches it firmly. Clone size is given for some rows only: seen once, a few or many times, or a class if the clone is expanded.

cdr3_nt: TGTGCCACCAGTGAGCCAGCCCTAGGTAGTGAGACCCAGTACTTC; cdr3_aa: CATSEPALGSETQYF; v_call: TRBV24-1; clone_size: many; d_call: NA; j_call: TRBJ2-5; cdr3_length: 15
cdr3_nt: TGTGCCAGCAGCTTAGGTCCAGGTGGAACCGGGGAGCTGTTTTTT; cdr3_aa: CASSLGPGGTGELFF; v_call: TRBV7-6; clone_size: many; d_call: NA; j_call: TRBJ2-2; cdr3_length: 15
cdr3_nt: TGTGCCAGCAGCCAAGAGGGACTAGCGGGAGTCGGCACAGATACGCAGTATTTT; cdr3_aa: CASSQEGLAGVGTDTQYF; v_call: TRBV4-2; clone_size: NA; d_call: TRBD2; j_call: TRBJ2-3; cdr3_length: 18
cdr3_nt: TGCGCCAGCAGCTTGGGGGGACTAGCGGGCGCCGCAGATACGCAGTATTTT; cdr3_aa: CASSLGGLAGAADTQYF; v_call: TRBV5-1; clone_size: once; d_call: TRBD2; j_call: TRBJ2-3; cdr3_length: 17
cdr3_nt: TGTGCCAGCGGACCCAGTGTAGGGGACAATTCCTACGAGCAGTACTTC; cdr3_aa: CASGPSVGDNSYEQYF; v_call: TRBV27; clone_size: many; d_call: NA; j_call: TRBJ2-7; cdr3_length: 16
cdr3_nt: TGCAGCGCTGGGACAGCGAACAATGAGCAGTTCTTC; cdr3_aa: CSAGTANNEQFF; v_call: TRBV29-1; clone_size: many; d_call: TRBD1; j_call: TRBJ2-1; cdr3_length: 12
cdr3_nt: TGTGCCAGCAGCCAAGTGGCTAGCGGGGAAATTGATACGCAGTATTTT; cdr3_aa: CASSQVASGEIDTQYF; v_call: TRBV3-1; clone_size: many; d_call: TRBD2; j_call: TRBJ2-3; cdr3_length: 16
cdr3_nt: TGTGCCATCAGTGAGGGCAGCAATTCACCCCTCCACTTT; cdr3_aa: CAISEGSNSPLHF; v_call: TRBV10-3; clone_size: many; d_call: NA; j_call: TRBJ1-6; cdr3_length: 13
cdr3_nt: TGCGCCAGCACCTTAGCGGGAGCCTACGAGCAGTACTTC; cdr3_aa: CASTLAGAYEQYF; v_call: TRBV10-2; clone_size: NA; d_call: TRBD2; j_call: TRBJ2-7; cdr3_length: 13
cdr3_nt: TGCAGTGCTAGTCCGGGACTAGCGGGCCAGGAGCAGTTCTTC; cdr3_aa: CSASPGLAGQEQFF; v_call: TRBV20-1; clone_size: many; d_call: TRBD2; j_call: TRBJ2-1; cdr3_length: 14
cdr3_nt: TGTGCCAGCAGCGTAGTGCCGAGATCCGGGAACTTGGATGAGCAGTTCTTC; cdr3_aa: CASSVVPRSGNLDEQFF; v_call: TRBV9; clone_size: many; d_call: NA; j_call: TRBJ2-1; cdr3_length: 17
cdr3_nt: TGTGCCAGCAGCCAAGACGGGGGATCCACAGATACGCAGTATTTT; cdr3_aa: CASSQDGGSTDTQYF; v_call: TRBV3-1; clone_size: NA; d_call: NA; j_call: TRBJ2-3; cdr3_length: 15
cdr3_nt: TGCAGCGTTGATTTGGCAGGGTTCGGCTACACCTTC; cdr3_aa: CSVDLAGFGYTF; v_call: TRBV29-1; clone_size: many; d_call: NA; j_call: TRBJ1-2; cdr3_length: 12
cdr3_nt: TGTGCCAGCTCACTTCCGCTCGACTTCTCTAGCACAGATACGCAGTATTTT; cdr3_aa: CASSLPLDFSSTDTQYF; v_call: TRBV18; clone_size: NA; d_call: NA; j_call: TRBJ2-3; cdr3_length: 17
cdr3_nt: TGCGCCAGCAGCCAGGGGACAGGGGGTAGTGGCACAGATACGCAGTATTTT; cdr3_aa: CASSQGTGGSGTDTQYF; v_call: TRBV4-1; clone_size: many; d_call: TRBD1; j_call: TRBJ2-3; cdr3_length: 17
cdr3_nt: TGTGCCAGCAGCGGAAGCGGGGGGGCAGGCGTCTCCTACAATGAGCAGTTCTTC; cdr3_aa: CASSGSGGAGVSYNEQFF; v_call: TRBV3-1; clone_size: few; d_call: TRBD2; j_call: TRBJ2-1; cdr3_length: 18
cdr3_nt: TGTGCCAGTAGCAAAGGACAGGGAAGCTCTGGGGCCAACGTCCTGACTTTC; cdr3_aa: CASSKGQGSSGANVLTF; v_call: TRBV19; clone_size: NA; d_call: TRBD1; j_call: TRBJ2-6; cdr3_length: 17
cdr3_nt: TGTGCCAGCAGCTTAGAAACAGTGGGGAGGCAGTATTTT; cdr3_aa: CASSLETVGRQYF; v_call: TRBV11-2; clone_size: many; d_call: NA; j_call: TRBJ2-3; cdr3_length: 13
cdr3_nt: TGTGCCAGCAGCAAAGCCGTTCAGGGGACTAGCGGGAGCTATGAGCAGTTCTTC; cdr3_aa: CASSKAVQGTSGSYEQFF; v_call: TRBV21-1; clone_size: NA; d_call: NA; j_call: TRBJ2-1; cdr3_length: 18
cdr3_nt: TGTGCCAGCAGCTTATATGGCACAGATACGCAGTATTTT; cdr3_aa: CASSLYGTDTQYF; v_call: TRBV7-3; clone_size: many; d_call: NA; j_call: TRBJ2-3; cdr3_length: 13
cdr3_nt: TGCGCCAGCAGCTTGGCTCGGGGGGCAGGGAACACTGAAGCTTTCTTT; cdr3_aa: CASSLARGAGNTEAFF; v_call: TRBV5-1; clone_size: NA; d_call: NA; j_call: TRBJ1-1; cdr3_length: 16
cdr3_nt: TGCGCCAGCAGCCATACGATCCTTCAAGAGACCCAGTACTTC; cdr3_aa: CASSHTILQETQYF; v_call: TRBV4-1; clone_size: many; d_call: NA; j_call: TRBJ2-5; cdr3_length: 14